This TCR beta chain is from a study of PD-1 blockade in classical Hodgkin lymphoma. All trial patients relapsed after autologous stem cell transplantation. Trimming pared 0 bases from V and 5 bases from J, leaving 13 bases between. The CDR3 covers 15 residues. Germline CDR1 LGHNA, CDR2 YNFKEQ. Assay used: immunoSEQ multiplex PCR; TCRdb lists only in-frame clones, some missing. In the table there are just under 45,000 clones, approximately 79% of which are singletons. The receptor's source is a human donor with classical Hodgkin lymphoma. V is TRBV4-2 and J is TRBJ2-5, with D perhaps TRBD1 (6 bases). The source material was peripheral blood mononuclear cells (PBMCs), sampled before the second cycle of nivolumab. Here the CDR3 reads CASSQDRQEKETQYF. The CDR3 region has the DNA TGTGCCAGCAGCCAAGATCGACAGGAGAAGGAGACCCAGTACTTC.